This TCR beta chain was identified in a study of cytomegalovirus exposure and HLA in healthy donors. Overall study results and limits: TRBV6-2, TRBV6-3 and some other V segments were excluded as indistinguishable. Sequencing had likely introduced a cluster of highly shared sequence variants as an artifact.

V was clipped by 5 bases and J by 1 base, with 12 bases between them. There are 15 residues in the CDR3. Germline V gives CDR1 SGHRS, CDR2 YFSETQ. PCR involved 60 Vbeta and 13 Jbeta primers. TCRdb keeps only in-frame clones here, not all; method: immunoSEQ multiplex PCR. The profile shows approximately 260,000 clones, just under 85% of them singletons. A note on this clone: Its antigen is still unknown.

The TCR was taken from a woman aged 40-49 years in good health and CMV-seropositive. The sample was PBMCs. The V and J genes are TRBV5-1 and TRBJ2-2; D possibly corresponds to TRBD1 (6 bases). In DNA, the CDR3 is TGCGCCAGCAGACGACAGGATATGAACACCGGGGAGCTGTTTTTT. It encodes CASRRQDMNTGELFF. Using reference TRBV5-1 and TRBJ2-2 for the parts outside the CDR3, the full variable domain is KAGVTQTPRYLIKTRGQQVTLSCSPISGHRSVSWYQQTPGQGLQFLFEYFSETQRNKGNFPGRFSGRQFSNSRSEMNVSTLELGDSALYLCASRRQDMNTGELFFGEGSRLTVL.